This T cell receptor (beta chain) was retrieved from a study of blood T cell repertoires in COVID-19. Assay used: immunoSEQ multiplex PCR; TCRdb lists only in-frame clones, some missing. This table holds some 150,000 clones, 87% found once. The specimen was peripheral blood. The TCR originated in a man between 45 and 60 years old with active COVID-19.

DNA for the CDR3: TGCGCCAGCAGCTTGAATGGAGTTCAGCCCCAGCATTTT. Amino acids: CASSLNGVQPQHF. The gene calls are TRBV5-1 and TRBJ1-5; D is unclear. Germline loops: CDR1 SGHRS, CDR2 YFSETQ. CDR3 size: 13 residues. V was cut by 1 base and J by 6 bases, with 8 bases left in between.